This T cell receptor (beta chain) was sequenced during a study of T-cell reconstitution after alpha-beta-depleted transplantation in children (dated by TCRdb to the mid-2010s). Context from the whole study: Using TCR repertoire profiling, the study followed T-cell immune reconstitution in a quantitative way in children after TCRalphabeta/CD19-depleted allogeneic hematopoietic cell transplantation.

The table lists this clonotype with many counts. It has no known antigen specificity. Base qualities were left out, and no much larger clone turns up one base away. Libraries were constructed by PCR. Sequenced using an Illumina HiSeq 2500. TCR libraries were prepared with molecular barcoding, using unique molecular identifiers to normalize TCRbeta repertoire quantification. TCRdb ran its own pipeline on the public reads, namely fastp trimming at Q25 and MiXCR clone calling, and kept in-frame beta chains. Each CDR3 protein appears once, grouped with its most common genes and DNA. The sample includes 190,000 or so distinct CDR3 sequences, with approximately 7% observed a single time. The biggest ten clones account for more than 2.5% of the sample. CDR1 and CDR2, looked up from the germline V gene (reference sequence), are GTSNPN and SVGIG. The germline ends are 7 bases apart after V is trimmed by 1 base and J by 0 bases. From the cysteine up to the phenylalanine, the CDR3 has a length of 14 residues. Here the CDR3 DNA is all that survives: 42 bases in frame from base 1.

Sequences were derived from PBMCs from the stem cell graft donor, sampled from the stem cell graft. The chain is made from TRBV30 and TRBJ2-4; the D gene cannot be named for sure. The source is a human donor who donated a stem cell graft to a child with Wiskott-Aldrich syndrome. The CDR3 protein sequence reads: CAWSDQLAKNIQYF. The DNA sequence is TGTGCCTGGAGTGATCAATTAGCCAAAAACATTCAGTACTTC.